Following are 32 T cell receptor beta chains from one sample sequenced in a study of T cell responses to AZD1222 COVID-19 vaccine. Only in-frame clones appear in the TCRdb table, and some are missing; sequencing was by immunoSEQ multiplex PCR. The sample includes 200,000 or so clones, 87% seen only once; the top ten take 2.5% to 3%. The sequences come from peripheral blood, collected on day 0 of MenACWY control vaccination. These receptors were taken from an adult in good health.

This clone was seen a handful of times. The chain combines TRBV5-1 with TRBJ1-1; TRBD1 matches at 10 bases. This CDR3 contains 16 residues. V lost 0 bases, J lost 2 bases, and 4 bases stayed unmatched. The germline V gene encodes CDR1 SGHRS and CDR2 YFSETQ. This CDR3 reads CASSLDGQGGNTEAFF. The CDR3 region has the DNA TGCGCCAGCAGCTTGGACGGACAGGGGGGTAACACTGAAGCTTTCTTT.

The chain is built from TRBV6-1 and TRBJ2-7; TRBD1 aligns across 7 bases. CDR1 and CDR2 from the germline V gene are MNHNS and SASEGT. The CDR3 extends over 15 amino acids. Unmatched junction bases numbered 5, after V lost 1 base and J lost 2 bases. The chain's CDR3 is CASSEGRDSTYEQYF. In DNA form, the CDR3 reads TGTGCCAGCAGTGAAGGCCGGGACAGCACCTACGAGCAGTACTTC.

This clone is a singleton in its sample. CDR3 amino acids: CASGLTGGDQPQHF. CDR3 DNA: TGTGCCAGCGGCCTGACAGGGGGTGATCAGCCCCAGCATTTT. The chain employs TRBV11-2 and TRBJ1-5; 9 bases match TRBD1. Germline CDR1 SGHAT, CDR2 FQNNGV. Trimming at V came to 8 bases and at J to 5 bases, leaving 7 bases not matched to a gene. There are 14 residues in the CDR3.

V gene TRBV5-1 combines with J gene TRBJ1-2; TRBD1 aligns across 8 bases. The CDR3 contains 15 residues. V lost 5 bases and J lost 0; bases outside the gene matches: 6. Per germline, CDR1 SGHRS and CDR2 YFSETQ. In nucleotides, the CDR3 is TGCGCCAGCAGAATAGGACAGGGTTCTAACTATGGCTACACCTTC. It codes for CASRIGQGSNYGYTF.

This chain links TRBV4-3 with TRBJ2-1; 11 bases line up with TRBD2. Germline CDR1 reads LGHNA; CDR2 reads YSLEER. The CDR3 extends over 16 amino acids. V gave up 0 bases and J gave up 7 bases; unmatched junction bases: 5. This CDR3 reads CASSQDWLAGGNEQFF. The CDR3 DNA sequence: TGCGCCAGCAGCCAAGATTGGCTAGCGGGGGGTAATGAGCAGTTCTTC.

The chain links TRBV6-2 or TRBV6-3 to TRBJ2-7; TRBD1 matches 10 bases. The germline V gene encodes CDR1 MNHEY and CDR2 SVGEGT. V lost 0 bases to trimming and J lost 9 bases; unmatched junction nucleotides: 11. This CDR3 has 16 amino acids. The CDR3: CASSYSGTGASTVQYF. The CDR3, as DNA: TGTGCCAGCAGTTACTCCGGGACAGGGGCGTCTACGGTGCAGTACTTC.

The table lists this clone with a count of one. The chain employs TRBV7-2 and TRBJ1-2; unclear D gene. The CDR3 length is 15 residues. Per the germline V gene, CDR1 is SGHTA and CDR2 is FQGNSA. Trimming took 1 base from V and 7 from J, leaving 16 bases between them. The CDR3 here is CASSLGGSGSAGYTF. The DNA for the CDR3 is TGTGCCAGCAGCTTAGGTGGATCGGGGTCGGCTGGCTACACCTTC.

The chain recombines TRBV5-4 with TRBJ2-7; 8 bases are a match to TRBD2. The V segment lost 4 bases and the J segment 4 bases; nucleotides outside the gene matches: 7. Germline V gene sequence: CDR1 SGHNT, CDR2 YYREEE (reference sequence). The CDR3 sequence is 14 residues long. The CDR3 DNA reads TGTGCCAGCAGCACGAGCGGGGGAGGATACGAGCAGTACTTC. Encoded protein: CASSTSGGGYEQYF.

The V and J genes are TRBV4-2 and TRBJ1-1, with 7 positions matching TRBD1. Trimming removed 2 bases from V and 3 bases from J; junction bases left unmatched: 3. The CDR3 runs to 14 residues. Germline CDR1 reads LGHNA; CDR2 reads YNFKEQ. This CDR3 reads CASSQLGTDTEAFF. The CDR3 nucleotides read TGTGCCAGCAGCCAACTAGGGACAGACACTGAAGCTTTCTTT.

The chain joins TRBV10-2 to TRBJ2-5, with D perhaps matching TRBD2 (5 bases). Germline assignment: CDR1 WSHSY and CDR2 SAAADI. CDR3 length: 14 amino acids. The V end lost 6 bases, the J end lost 1 base, and 12 bases lay between the germline ends. The CDR3 loop reads CASRDLAGQETQYF. The CDR3 DNA sequence: TGCGCCAGCAGGGACCTGGCGGGCCAAGAGACCCAGTACTTC.

A few counts support this clone. The chain carries TRBV6-5 and TRBJ2-7; D uncertain. The V gene's germline CDR1 is MNHEY and CDR2 SVGAGI. The V end lost 0 bases, the J end lost 1 base, and 4 bases lay between the germline ends. This CDR3 is 13 amino acids long. The CDR3 here is CASSYSNSYEQYF. In DNA, the CDR3 is TGTGCCAGCAGTTACTCTAATTCCTACGAGCAGTACTTC.

The chain employs TRBV7-9 and TRBJ2-1, with 8 bases aligning to TRBD2. The length of the CDR3 is 16 residues. With 2 bases clipped from V and 3 bases from J, the junction kept 6 bases outside the gene matches. Germline assignment: CDR1 SEHNR and CDR2 FQNEAQ (reference sequence). The CDR3 bases are TGTGCCAGCAGCTTATTAGCGAGCGGGGGCTACAATGAGCAGTTCTTC. It is translated as CASSLLASGGYNEQFF.

In this sample, this clone turned up once. CDR3 sequence (DNA): TGTGCCAGCAGGGGCGCGGGAACTAATGAAAAACTGTTTTTT. It specifies CASRGAGTNEKLFF. The gene calls are TRBV6-5 and TRBJ1-4; D unresolved. From germline, CDR1 is MNHEY and CDR2 SVGAGI. V was pared by 6 bases and J by 1 base, with 9 bases between. This CDR3 comprises 14 residues.

The chain employs TRBV28 and TRBJ2-7, with D possibly matching TRBD2 (7 bases). This CDR3 is built from 15 residues. V lost 6 bases, J lost 6 bases, and 21 bases lay in between. CDR1 and CDR2 from the germline V gene are MDHEN and SYDVKM. This CDR3 reads CASRPNSGGASEQYF. CDR3 DNA: TGTGCCAGCAGGCCGAATAGTGGGGGGGCAAGCGAGCAGTACTTC. Complete variable domain (other parts from reference TRBV28 and TRBJ2-7): DVKVTQSSRYLVKRTGEKVFLECVQDMDHENMFWYRQDPGLGLRLIYFSYDVKMKEKGDIPEGYSVSREKKERFSLILESASTNQTSMYLCASRPNSGGASEQYFGPGTRLTVT.

The rearrangement joins TRBV6-5 to TRBJ2-3, with a possible D match to TRBD2 (5 bases). V lost 0 bases to trimming and J lost 1 base, with 11 bases between them. Germline V lookup: CDR1 MNHEY, CDR2 SVGAGI. The CDR3 length is 16 residues. CDR3 in DNA: TGTGCCAGCAGTTACTCACTAGAGGAGGGCACAGATACGCAGTATTTT. This sequence encodes CASSYSLEEGTDTQYF.

The chain recombines TRBV5-4 with TRBJ2-1; D possibly matches TRBD1 or TRBD2 (5 bases each). This CDR3 spans 13 amino acids. Germline lookup yields CDR1 SGHNT and CDR2 YYREEE (reference sequence). The V and J ends lost 4 bases and 5 bases respectively, with 10 bases between them. The CDR3, as DNA: TGTGCCAGCAGCCAGGGACGTGACAATGAGCAGTTCTTC. It codes for CASSQGRDNEQFF.

The chain is built from TRBV9 and TRBJ1-1; D uncertain. The CDR3 is 13 amino acids. Germline V CDR1 and CDR2: SGDLS, YYNGEE. V was clipped by 0 bases and J by 6 bases, with 9 bases between them. This chain's CDR3 is CASSVDPRAEAFF. For the CDR3, the DNA is TGTGCCAGCAGCGTAGACCCGCGGGCTGAAGCTTTCTTT.

The V gene is TRBV2, the J gene TRBJ2-1; 11 nucleotides agree with TRBD2. Per the germline V gene, CDR1 is SNHLY and CDR2 is FYNNEI. The V and J ends lost 6 bases and 6 bases, in that order; junction bases with no gene match: 7. The CDR3 has 15 amino acids. CDR3 coding DNA: TGTGCCAGCAGCCTAGCGGGGGGTCCTTTCAATGAGCAGTTCTTC. As protein: CASSLAGGPFNEQFF.

This chain connects TRBV7-9 to TRBJ1-2, with D unresolved. Germline V gene lookup returns CDR1 SEHNR and CDR2 FQNEAQ (reference sequence). Trimming took off 5 bases at V and 2 bases at J, with 9 bases between the two ends. The CDR3 runs to 13 residues. The CDR3 bases are TGTGCCAGCAGCCCGGACGGGAACTATGGCTACACCTTC. This translates into CASSPDGNYGYTF.

The rearrangement uses TRBV18 and TRBJ1-6; 8 nucleotides align to TRBD1. The V and J ends lost 4 bases and 10 bases, in that order; junction bases with no gene match: 6. Germline V gene data show CDR1 as KGHSH and CDR2 as LQKENI. The CDR3 runs to 14 residues. CDR3 region: CASSLSDRDSPLHF. The CDR3 region has the DNA TGTGCCAGCTCACTGTCGGACAGGGACTCACCCCTCCACTTT. Full variable domain (outside the CDR3, taken from reference TRBV18 and TRBJ1-6): NAGVMQNPRHLVRRRGQEARLRCSPMKGHSHVYWYRQLPEEGLKFMVYLQKENIIDESGMPKERFSAEFPKEGPSILRIQQVVRGDSAAYFCASSLSDRDSPLHFGNGTRLTVT.

The chain carries TRBV7-9 and TRBJ2-1; D is uncertain. This CDR3 is 12 amino acids long. Trimming left V 3 bases short and J 9 bases short, with 9 bases between. CDR1 and CDR2 from the germline V gene are SEHNR and FQNEAQ (reference sequence). The CDR3 sequence is CASSFLELEQFF. The CDR3, as DNA: TGTGCCAGCAGCTTTCTTGAACTTGAGCAGTTCTTC.

CDR3 coding DNA: TGTGCCAGCAGGGGACAGGGGGCTGAAGGCTACACCTTC. Protein: CASRGQGAEGYTF. This chain uses TRBV5-4 with TRBJ1-2; TRBD1 matches at 12 bases. V shed 5 bases and J 8 bases; nucleotides not matched to a gene: 4. This CDR3 comprises 13 residues. CDR1 is SGHNT, CDR2 YYREEE, per germline (reference sequence).

This chain joins TRBV2 and TRBJ1-2; a possible D gene is TRBD1 (6 bases). This CDR3 has 14 amino acids. Trimming cost V 2 bases and J 8 bases, with 15 bases left between them. Germline lookup yields CDR1 SNHLY and CDR2 FYNNEI. In nucleotides, the CDR3 is TGTGCCAGCAGTGAATTCTGGGGGGCTCGAGGCTACACCTTC. Its translation is CASSEFWGARGYTF.

This chain connects TRBV6-5 to TRBJ2-7, with 8 bases matching TRBD1. Germline loops: CDR1 MNHEY, CDR2 SVGAGI. The CDR3 length is 13 residues. The J segment lost 4 bases and the V segment lost 7 bases, leaving 6 bases of the junction unmatched. CDR3 nucleotides: TGTGCCAGCAAGGCAGGGGGCCCTTACGAGCAGTACTTC. Translated, it gives CASKAGGPYEQYF.

CDR3 nucleotide sequence: TGTGCCAGCAGTTGGGACAACTCCTACGAGCAGTACTTC. Amino acids: CASSWDNSYEQYF. The chain recombines TRBV2 with TRBJ2-7; possible D gene TRBD1, 6 bases. The CDR3 spans 13 residues. Germline assignment: CDR1 SNHLY and CDR2 FYNNEI. The V gene lost 5 bases and the J gene lost 0 bases, with 8 bases spanning the gap.

The chain combines TRBV7-9 with TRBJ1-2, with a tentative D call TRBD1 (5 bases). The germline V gene encodes CDR1 SEHNR and CDR2 FQNEAQ (reference sequence). The CDR3 is 15 amino acids. Trimming removed 1 base from V and 4 bases from J, with 13 bases in between. CDR3 nucleotides: TGTGCCAGCAGCTTAGACGGGGCGAGGATCTATGGCTACACCTTC. This sequence encodes CASSLDGARIYGYTF. Using reference TRBV7-9 and TRBJ1-2 for the parts outside the CDR3, the full variable domain is DTGVSQNPRHKITKRGQNVTFRCDPISEHNRLYWYRQTLGQGPEFLTYFQNEAQLEKSRLLSDRFSAERPKGSFSTLEIQRTEQGDSAMYLCASSLDGARIYGYTFGSGTRLTVV.

The rearrangement joins TRBV28 to TRBJ1-4; TRBD1 matches 9 bases. The CDR3 totals 13 residues. Trimming removed 7 bases from V and 7 bases from J; junction bases left unmatched: 4. CDR1 is MDHEN and CDR2 is SYDVKM in the germline V gene. This CDR3 reads CASTETGGEKLFF. DNA for the CDR3: TGTGCCAGCACAGAGACAGGGGGTGAAAAACTGTTTTTT. The variable domain in full, with the rest retrieved from reference TRBV28 and TRBJ1-4, is DVKVTQSSRYLVKRTGEKVFLECVQDMDHENMFWYRQDPGLGLRLIYFSYDVKMKEKGDIPEGYSVSREKKERFSLILESASTNQTSMYLCASTETGGEKLFFGSGTQLSVL.

The chain uses TRBV4-2 and TRBJ1-1; TRBD1 matches 8 bases. The CDR3 covers 16 residues. V was pared by 1 base and J by 1 base, with 5 bases of the junction left unmatched. The germline gives CDR1 LGHNA, CDR2 YNFKEQ. The CDR3 is CASSQGDRGGNTEAFF. In nucleotides, the CDR3 is TGTGCCAGCAGCCAAGGTGACAGGGGAGGGAACACTGAAGCTTTCTTT.

This sequence joins TRBV3-1 (or the pseudogene TRBV3-2) and TRBJ1-5, with D possibly matching TRBD1 (5 bases). The ends were cut back, 0 bases at V and 2 bases at J, with 11 bases in the middle. The CDR3 is 16 amino acids. Germline assignment: CDR1 LGHDT and CDR2 YNNKEL (reference sequence). CDR3 DNA sequence: TGTGCCAGCAGCCAAGAATGGGTGGGGGGCAATCAGCCCCAGCATTTT. Translating it yields CASSQEWVGGNQPQHF.

This clone was observed a single time. V and J are TRBV28 and TRBJ2-6; no clear D. CDR1 and CDR2 from the germline V gene are MDHEN and SYDVKM. This CDR3 has 16 amino acids. V lost 6 bases and J lost 0, with 12 bases in between. The chain's CDR3 is CASSPLGISGANVLTF. CDR3 coding DNA: TGTGCCAGCAGCCCATTAGGAATCTCTGGGGCCAACGTCCTGACTTTC.

The chain is built from TRBV28 and TRBJ1-5, with a tentative D call TRBD1 (6 bases). Trimming left V 7 bases short and J 10 bases short, with 20 bases between. CDR1 MDHEN and CDR2 SYDVKM come from the germline V gene. The CDR3 totals 14 residues. The CDR3 spells CASTLGMGAQPQHF. CDR3 bases: TGTGCCAGCACCCTGGGTATGGGGGCTCAACCCCAGCATTTT.

This chain connects TRBV29-1 to TRBJ1-1, with D uncertain. V lost 7 bases and J lost 0, with 15 bases in between. This CDR3 is built from 14 residues. Germline-derived CDR1 and CDR2 are SQVTM and ANQGSEA. The CDR3: CSGSASAMNTEAFF. The CDR3 DNA reads TGCAGCGGATCCGCCTCGGCGATGAACACTGAAGCTTTCTTT.